This T cell receptor (beta chain) stems from a study of cytomegalovirus exposure and HLA in healthy donors. General study points: Reported results showed that the classifier diagnosed cytomegalovirus status with high specificity and sensitivity. In all likelihood, a cluster of highly shared sequence variants was a sequencing artifact.

Germline values: CDR1 SGHVS, CDR2 FQNEAQ. The CDR3 has 14 amino acids. V dropped 3 bases and J dropped 3 bases, with 12 bases sitting between them. A multiplex PCR was run with 60 Vbeta primers and 13 Jbeta primers. The assay was immunoSEQ multiplex PCR, and TCRdb's table has in-frame clones only and misses some. The sample holds 70,000 to 90,000 clones, roughly 70% seen once. In regard to this clone: Its antigen remains unknown.

J is TRBJ2-7 and V is TRBV7-8; D is unresolved. This sequence originates from a man between 60 and 75 years old in good health and CMV-seropositive. Material: PBMCs. CDR3 amino acids: CASSFSKQSYEQYF. The CDR3 DNA reads as TGTGCCAGCAGCTTCAGTAAACAGAGCTACGAGCAGTACTTC.